These 20 T cell receptor beta chains were all obtained from the same sample, sequenced in a study of siplizumab effects on memory and regulatory T cells. Mixed lymphocyte reaction cells underwent more than 5 days of coculture at 37°C. The antigens for these receptors are not known. This table comes from immunoSEQ multiplex PCR, and its TCRdb copy is limited to in-frame clones, with some not included. The repertoire holds 13,000 to 15,000 clones, 40% to 55% seen once, with 7.8% in the top ten. Specimen: CFSE-low (dividing) CD4+ T cells sorted from an allogeneic mixed lymphocyte reaction. These receptors all stem from a human donor in good health; the cells came from an allogeneic mixed lymphocyte reaction. Some clones in this sample may be carry-over from other donors' samples.

This rearrangement joins TRBV18 to TRBJ2-1, with D perhaps TRBD1 (5 bases). Trimming stripped 3 bases from V and 9 bases from J, with 12 bases between. This CDR3 is built from 13 residues. Germline CDR1 and CDR2: KGHSH and LQKENI. This CDR3 is CASSPVRVTEQFF. CDR3 coding DNA: TGTGCCAGCTCACCCGTCAGGGTTACTGAGCAGTTCTTC.

This clone is labeled medium-sized (0.01 to 0.1%). The chain combines TRBV7-2 with TRBJ2-7; 8 bases line up with TRBD1. The CDR3 is 14 residues long. V gave up 5 bases and J gave up 6 bases; unmatched junction bases: 9. The V gene's germline CDR1 is SGHTA and CDR2 FQGNSA. CDR3 nucleotide sequence: TGTGCCAGCAGCCCGGGACAGGTAATAGGCGAGCAGTACTTC. Translation gives CASSPGQVIGEQYF.

This clone was observed a single time. This chain links TRBV7-3 with TRBJ1-5, with 8 bases matching TRBD1. The length of the CDR3 is 14 residues. Germline V gene lookup returns CDR1 SGHTA and CDR2 FQGTGA. The junction had 7 bases not matched to a gene; V was cut back by 5 bases and J by 7 bases. In DNA, the CDR3 is TGTGCCAGCAGCGGTGGACAGGGACAACAGCCCCAGCATTTT. It translates to CASSGGQGQQPQHF.

This chain joins TRBV4-1 and TRBJ2-5; no definite D call. The CDR3 runs 13 residues. Germline V lookup: CDR1 MGHRA, CDR2 YSYEKL. The ends were cut back, 1 base at V and 5 bases at J, with 8 bases in the middle. Here the CDR3 reads CASSQAQLETQYF. CDR3 in DNA: TGCGCCAGCAGCCAAGCACAGTTGGAGACCCAGTACTTC.

J is TRBJ2-5 and V is TRBV7-9; TRBD2 aligns across 13 bases. Trimming removed 4 bases from V and 5 bases from J; junction bases left unmatched: 10. The CDR3 extends over 17 amino acids. CDR1 and CDR2 from the germline V gene are SEHNR and FQNEAQ (reference sequence). The chain's CDR3 is CASSSTGTSGIMETQYF. The CDR3 nucleotides are TGTGCCAGCAGCTCAACCGGGACTAGCGGGATTATGGAGACCCAGTACTTC.

This clone has just a few counts. The rearrangement joins TRBV5-1 to TRBJ2-7, with TRBD1 identical over 11 bases. The CDR3 consists of 15 residues. The J segment lost 4 bases and the V segment lost 5 bases, leaving 8 bases of the junction unmatched. Germline CDR1 reads SGHRS; CDR2 reads YFSETQ. The CDR3 DNA reads as TGCGCCAGCAGGCCAGGACAGGGGGCGTATTACGAGCAGTACTTC. Translating it yields CASRPGQGAYYEQYF. Variable domain in full (rest from reference TRBV5-1 and TRBJ2-7): KAGVTQTPRYLIKTRGQQVTLSCSPISGHRSVSWYQQTPGQGLQFLFEYFSETQRNKGNFPGRFSGRQFSNSRSEMNVSTLELGDSALYLCASRPGQGAYYEQYFGPGTRLTVT.

The rearrangement links TRBV6-5 to TRBJ2-7, with 9 nucleotides matching TRBD2. The CDR3 contains 15 residues. The junction had 12 bases not matched to a gene; V was cut back by 5 bases and J by 7 bases. Per germline, CDR1 MNHEY and CDR2 SVGAGI. CDR3 loop: CASSTSTSGWGEQYF. Here the CDR3 DNA reads TGTGCCAGCAGTACCTCGACTAGCGGATGGGGGGAGCAGTACTTC.

The rearrangement joins TRBV6-1 to TRBJ2-7, with D hard to call. The CDR3 runs to 15 residues. The ends were cut back, 6 bases at V and 7 bases at J, with 22 bases in the middle. Germline V gives CDR1 MNHNS, CDR2 SASEGT. CDR3 bases: TGTGCCAGCAGCTCGCCCGGCGGCACACTGGGTGAGCAGTACTTC. Protein sequence: CASSSPGGTLGEQYF.

V gene TRBV11-2 combines with J gene TRBJ2-7; D is unclear. V lost 5 bases and J 4 bases, leaving 21 bases between the germline ends. CDR3 size: 16 residues. Germline V gene data show CDR1 as SGHAT and CDR2 as FQNNGV. CDR3 nucleotide sequence: TGTGCCAGCAGCCCCGGTGATAGAATCCTCGGGTACGAGCAGTACTTC. Its translation is CASSPGDRILGYEQYF.

A note on this clone: A junction end diverges from the germline sequence, so it may reflect a read error. The J gene is TRBJ1-5, the V gene TRBV6-6, with 8 bases that match TRBD1. The CDR3 is made up of 16 amino acids. Germline V gene sequence: CDR1 MNHNY, CDR2 SVGAGI (reference sequence). As DNA, the CDR3 is TGTGCCAGCAGTTACTACGACAGGGGTAGCAATCGGCCCCAGCATTTT. Translated, it gives CASSYYDRGSNRPQHF.

V usage is TRBV18 and J usage is TRBJ1-2; no clear D. CDR1 is KGHSH, CDR2 LQKENI, per germline. This CDR3 is built from 14 residues. The V end was cut by 0 bases, the J end by 6 bases, with 11 bases between. The CDR3 DNA follows: TGTGCCAGCTCACCACCGGCAGGCCTCCATGGCTACACCTTC. Its protein product is CASSPPAGLHGYTF.

The rearrangement joins TRBV2 to TRBJ1-2; D gene unclear. Trimming stripped 4 bases from V and 3 bases from J, with 9 bases between. The CDR3 spans 13 residues. Per the germline V gene, CDR1 is SNHLY and CDR2 is FYNNEI. The CDR3 region is CASSADLDYGYTF. The CDR3 DNA follows: TGTGCCAGCAGTGCGGATCTGGACTATGGCTACACCTTC.

The chain combines TRBV7-6 with TRBJ2-1; TRBD2 matches 11 bases. This CDR3 has 19 amino acids. The germline gives CDR1 SGHVS, CDR2 FNYEAQ. Trimming at V came to 2 bases and at J to 4 bases, leaving 13 bases not matched to a gene. CDR3: CASSLRGLAGGGGYNEQFF. The CDR3 region has the DNA TGTGCCAGCAGCTTAAGGGGCCTAGCGGGAGGAGGGGGTTACAATGAGCAGTTCTTC.

This clone is judged medium-sized. This chain joins TRBV5-1 and TRBJ1-2, with 7 bases lining up with TRBD1. CDR3 length equals 14 residues. V was pared by 5 bases and J by 6 bases, with 10 bases of the junction left unmatched. Germline CDR1 is SGHRS and CDR2 is YFSETQ. The CDR3 sequence is CASRPTGFGDGYTF. CDR3 bases: TGCGCCAGCAGGCCGACAGGGTTTGGCGATGGCTACACCTTC.

In its sample, this clone was seen a few times. The chain carries TRBV11-2 and TRBJ2-7, with D perhaps matching TRBD1 (5 bases). V was shortened by 7 bases and J by 7 bases, with 20 bases between the two germline ends. Per the germline V gene, CDR1 is SGHAT and CDR2 is FQNNGV. The CDR3 has 14 amino acids. The CDR3 DNA sequence: TGTGCCAGCAAATGGTCCAGTGGGGCGAAGGAGCAGTACTTC. This encodes CASKWSSGAKEQYF.

The gene calls are TRBV19 and TRBJ1-6, with 9 bases aligning to TRBD1. The CDR3 sequence is 14 residues long. The V gene's germline CDR1 is LNHDA and CDR2 SQIVND (reference sequence). Trimming cost V 7 bases and J 4 bases; bases outside gene matches: 2. CDR3 DNA sequence: TGTGCCAGTACCGGGACAGGGTATAATTCACCCCTCCACTTT. Amino acids: CASTGTGYNSPLHF. The full variable domain, in which reference TRBV19 and TRBJ1-6 provide the parts outside the CDR3, is DGGITQSPKYLFRKEGQNVTLSCEQNLNHDAMYWYRQDPGQGLRLIYYSQIVNDFQKGDIAEGYSVSREKKESFPLTVTSAQKNPTAFYLCASTGTGYNSPLHFGNGTRLTVT.

Remarks on this clone: An end of the junction differs from the germline gene, which may be a read error. The J gene is TRBJ2-5, the V gene TRBV9; no reliable D call. From germline, CDR1 is SGDLS and CDR2 YYNGEE. CDR3 length: 14 residues. CDR3 DNA sequence: TGTGCCAGCAGCGTTTCCCCTGAACAAGAGGCCCAGTACTTC. As protein: CASSVSPEQEAQYF.

The chain has TRBV6-5 and TRBJ2-7; D gene ambiguous. The germline V and J ends were trimmed by 2 bases and 3 bases, with 8 bases remaining between them. The CDR3 has 13 residues. The germline V gene has CDR1 MNHEY and CDR2 SVGAGI. The CDR3 region has the DNA TGTGCCAGCAGTTACCACGGCCTCTACGAGCAGTACTTC. It encodes CASSYHGLYEQYF.

The chain carries TRBV6-6 and TRBJ2-7; possible D gene TRBD2, 6 bases. CDR1 and CDR2 (germline): MNHNY, SVGAGI (reference sequence). This CDR3 has 16 amino acids. The ends were cut back, 6 bases at V and 4 bases at J, with 22 bases in the middle. The CDR3: CASRGVTSGYGYEQYF. CDR3 DNA: TGTGCCAGCAGAGGTGTAACCAGCGGGTATGGATACGAGCAGTACTTC.

This clone was seen a handful of times. V gene TRBV28 combines with J gene TRBJ2-7, with 9 bases identical to TRBD1. The CDR3 sequence is 16 residues long. CDR1 MDHEN and CDR2 SYDVKM come from the germline V gene. Trimming at V came to 3 bases and at J to 2 bases, leaving 8 bases not matched to a gene. CDR3 loop: CASSFLGQGYAYEQYF. The CDR3 DNA reads TGTGCCAGCAGTTTTCTAGGACAGGGGTATGCCTACGAGCAGTACTTC.